The next 11 T cell receptor beta chains were all read from a single sample in a study of vaccination effects on CD4 cells after COVID-19 (dated by TCRdb to 2022 to 2024). These receptors have no identified antigens. The ViraFEST assay stimulated PBMC with viral peptide pools and then used TCR sequencing to identify antigen-specific CD4+ T cell clonotypes by expansion. After more than nine days of culture, CD4+ T cells were isolated with the EasySep CD4+ T cell isolation kit. Convalescent patients had PCR-confirmed SARS-CoV-2 infection between March and December 2020, before Alpha, Beta and Delta variants emerged in the United States. The receptor library was made with the immunoSEQ multiplex PCR assay. In its TCRdb copy, this immuneACCESS table keeps in-frame sequences only and misses some clones. Where compared with another copy, unresolved V genes explain less than half of these, and the others have no known cause. The table for this sample lists 26,000 or so clones; about four fifths of them were counted only once. Of the sample, 15% to 20% is held by the ten largest clones.

Sample: CD4+ T cells from PBMCs cultured with HCoV-NL63 spike peptides, taken before COVID-19 vaccination. The cell subset or site label of this sample denotes: HCoV-NL63 spike overlapping peptide pool stimulation. All receptors come from a human donor who had a prior SARS-CoV-2 infection.

The chain has TRBV5-1 and TRBJ1-1; 8 positions match TRBD1. This CDR3 has 15 residues. The junction had 1 base not matched to a gene; V was cut back by 0 bases and J by 0 bases. Germline CDR1 reads SGHRS; CDR2 reads YFSETQ. The CDR3: CASSLGTGMNTEAFF. CDR3 bases: TGCGCCAGCAGCTTGGGGACAGGGATGAACACTGAAGCTTTCTTT.

The chain's CDR3 is CAWSVNTMGNSPLHF. The CDR3 region has the DNA TGTGCCTGGAGTGTAAACACTATGGGGAATTCACCCCTCCACTTT. The genes are TRBV30 and TRBJ1-6, with no clear D. V lost 0 bases to trimming and J lost 7 bases, with 13 bases between them. There are 15 residues in the CDR3. The V gene's germline CDR1 is GTSNPN and CDR2 SVGIG (reference sequence).

The chain is built from TRBV18 and TRBJ1-1, with no clear D. The CDR3 is made up of 14 amino acids. Trimming took 3 bases from V and 3 from J, leaving 11 bases between them. Germline CDR1 and CDR2: KGHSH and LQKENI. CDR3 sequence (DNA): TGTGCCAGCTCACCCAAGTGGAGGGACACTGAAGCTTTCTTT. Residues: CASSPKWRDTEAFF.

This clone rates as large (0.1 to 1%). The chain couples TRBV11-2 to TRBJ2-3; D is possibly TRBD1 (6 bases). The CDR3 has 14 residues. Germline assignment: CDR1 SGHAT and CDR2 FQNNGV. V gave up 5 bases and J gave up 2 bases, with 11 bases separating them. CDR3 nucleotides: TGTGCCAGCAGCCCAGGGGACCACACAGATACGCAGTATTTT. Protein: CASSPGDHTDTQYF. The full variable domain, completed using reference TRBV11-2 and TRBJ2-3, is EAGVAQSPRYKIIEKRQSVAFWCNPISGHATLYWYQQILGQGPKLLIQFQNNGVVDDSQLPKDRFSAERLKGVDSTLKIQPAKLEDSAVYLCASSPGDHTDTQYFGPGTRLTVL.

The table lists this clone with a count of one. The chain uses TRBV12-3 or TRBV12-4 and TRBJ1-2; D uncertain. V was clipped by 2 bases and J by 8 bases, with 9 bases between them. The CDR3 consists of 12 residues. In DNA, the CDR3 is TGTGCCAGCAGTTTACAGTGGCGGGGCTACACCTTC. It is translated as CASSLQWRGYTF.

The chain links TRBV10-3 to TRBJ2-7; 9 bases fit TRBD1. The J segment lost 2 bases and the V segment lost 4 bases, leaving 3 bases of the junction unmatched. The CDR3 totals 14 residues. Per germline, CDR1 ENHRY and CDR2 SYGVKD. Here the CDR3 DNA reads TGTGCCATCAGTGCCCGGGACAGGGCCTACGAGCAGTACTTC. Encoded protein: CAISARDRAYEQYF.

The genes are TRBV5-1 and TRBJ2-7, with 11 bases identical to TRBD2. The CDR3 consists of 15 residues. V trimming: 4 bases; J trimming: 2 bases; junction bases outside the gene matches: 5. The germline CDR1 and CDR2 sequences are SGHRS and YFSETQ. DNA for the CDR3: TGCGCCAGCAGCCCTCTAGCGGGGGGCGCCTACGAGCAGTACTTC. It translates to CASSPLAGGAYEQYF. Drawing the rest from reference TRBV5-1 and TRBJ2-7, the complete variable domain is KAGVTQTPRYLIKTRGQQVTLSCSPISGHRSVSWYQQTPGQGLQFLFEYFSETQRNKGNFPGRFSGRQFSNSRSEMNVSTLELGDSALYLCASSPLAGGAYEQYFGPGTRLTVT.

This chain links TRBV3-1 (or the pseudogene TRBV3-2) with TRBJ2-7; D remains unclear. V was trimmed by 1 base and J by 6 bases, leaving 22 bases between them. The CDR3 has 17 amino acids. Germline V gene lookup returns CDR1 LGHDT and CDR2 YNNKEL (reference sequence). The DNA for the CDR3 is TGTGCCAGCAGCCAAGGGCCCCTCTGCGGCCCAGGCGGCGAGCAGTACTTC. Encoded protein: CASSQGPLCGPGGEQYF.

V and J are TRBV14 and TRBJ1-1; no clear D gene. V was clipped by 1 base and J by 1 base, with 10 bases between them. This CDR3 contains 15 residues. The germline V gene encodes CDR1 SGHDN and CDR2 FVKESK. The CDR3, as DNA: TGTGCCAGCAGCCAAGTCGGCCTTAAGAACACTGAAGCTTTCTTT. Translating it yields CASSQVGLKNTEAFF.

This clone was seen only a few times. This chain joins TRBV7-3 and TRBJ2-7, with D maybe TRBD2 (6 bases). Germline V gives CDR1 SGHTA, CDR2 FQGTGA. CDR3 length equals 13 residues. V was trimmed by 3 bases and J by 4 bases, leaving 10 bases between them. CDR3: CASSLNAGYEQYF. CDR3 in DNA: TGTGCCAGCAGCTTGAACGCGGGATACGAGCAGTACTTC. The full variable domain, rest sourced from reference TRBV7-3 and TRBJ2-7, is GAGVSQTPSNKVTEKGKYVELRCDPISGHTALYWYRQSLGQGPEFLIYFQGTGAADDSGLPNDRFFAVRPEGSVSTLKIQRTERGDSAVYLCASSLNAGYEQYFGPGTRLTVT.

The V gene is TRBV9, the J gene TRBJ2-3, with 10 bases identical to TRBD2. J was trimmed by 6 bases and V by 4 bases; bases with no gene match: 17. Per the germline V gene, CDR1 is SGDLS and CDR2 is YYNGEE. CDR3 size: 18 residues. CDR3 nucleotides: TGTGCCAGCAGCCCTGGGGCTAGCGGGGGCCGGGTGGGGGATACGCAGTATTTT. It is translated as CASSPGASGGRVGDTQYF.